Given below is one T cell receptor (beta chain) in context. Its antigen is unidentified. The sample comes from a study of monozygotic twins with inflammatory bowel disease. Study outcomes and limitations: Patients with IBD had less TCRbeta diversity (inverse Simpson) than their healthy co-twins. Clonotype sharing was lower in IBD patients than healthy twins, most markedly with disease activity. Immunosuppressive treatments were not uniform, and this may have added variability to patient repertoires.

The CDR3 extends over 14 amino acids. Germline CDR1 and CDR2: WNHNN and SYGVQD (reference sequence). Template switching added UMIs carrying a 6-nucleotide sample barcode. TCRdb re-analyzed the 5' RACE reads; it lists each CDR3 protein once, without DNA. This table holds around 380,000 distinct CDR3 sequences. Specimen: blood. This chain links TRBV10-1 with TRBJ2-2. The TCR sequence derives from a human donor with ulcerative colitis or Crohn's disease, or a healthy co-twin of an affected twin (not recorded which). CDR3 sequence reads: CASSRIRNTGELFF.